These T cell receptor beta chains were read from a single sample in a study of control samples from healthy donors and cancer patients. The assay was immunoSEQ multiplex PCR, and TCRdb's table has in-frame clones only and misses some. The sample records just over 150,000 clones, about 94% being singletons. The specimen sequenced was blood. These receptors all stem from a woman aged 35 to 49 in good health. Both conserved end residues are part of each CDR3. A D gene is named only where the DNA matches it firmly. The size field is filled for only some rows; it gives once, few, many or a size class.

v_call: TRBV29-1
d_call: -
j_call: TRBJ1-4
clone_size: -
cdr3_aa: CSVAEGSEKLFF
cdr3_nt: TGCAGCGTTGCCGAGGGGAGTGAAAAACTGTTTTTT

v_call: TRBV9
d_call: -
j_call: TRBJ2-2
clone_size: -
cdr3_aa: CASSARISLPGELFF
cdr3_nt: TGTGCCAGCAGCGCCAGGATCAGCTTACCCGGGGAGCTGTTTTTT

v_call: TRBV6-5
d_call: TRBD2
j_call: TRBJ2-7
clone_size: few
cdr3_aa: CASSMIGRSSYEQYF
cdr3_nt: TGTGCCAGCAGTATGATCGGGAGGAGCTCCTACGAGCAGTACTTC

v_call: TRBV7-2
d_call: TRBD1
j_call: TRBJ1-5
clone_size: -
cdr3_aa: CASSPGTGGQPQHF
cdr3_nt: TGTGCCAGCAGCCCCGGGACAGGGGGTCAGCCCCAGCATTTT

v_call: TRBV5-5
d_call: -
j_call: TRBJ1-5
clone_size: -
cdr3_aa: CASSLEVSNQPQHF
cdr3_nt: TGTGCCAGCAGCTTGGAGGTTAGCAATCAGCCCCAGCATTTT

v_call: TRBV14
d_call: -
j_call: TRBJ2-5
clone_size: -
cdr3_aa: CASSLSETQYF
cdr3_nt: TGTGCCAGCAGCCTGTCAGAGACCCAGTACTTC

v_call: TRBV5-1
d_call: -
j_call: TRBJ2-1
clone_size: once
cdr3_aa: CASSLDPGNEQFF
cdr3_nt: TGCGCCAGCAGCTTGGACCCAGGCAATGAGCAGTTCTTC

v_call: TRBV7-2
d_call: -
j_call: TRBJ2-7
clone_size: -
cdr3_aa: CASSSGTLRGEQYF
cdr3_nt: TGTGCCAGCAGCTCCGGGACCTTAAGGGGCGAGCAGTACTTC

v_call: TRBV29-1
d_call: -
j_call: TRBJ2-1
clone_size: -
cdr3_aa: CSVVGLNYNEQFF
cdr3_nt: TGCAGCGTTGTCGGACTTAACTACAATGAGCAGTTCTTC

v_call: TRBV4-1
d_call: TRBD1
j_call: TRBJ1-2
clone_size: -
cdr3_aa: CASYGQGSNYGYTF
cdr3_nt: TGCGCCAGCTACGGACAGGGCTCTAACTATGGCTACACCTTC

v_call: TRBV4-2
d_call: -
j_call: TRBJ1-2
clone_size: -
cdr3_aa: CASSQDRGWTYGYTF
cdr3_nt: TGTGCCAGCAGCCAAGATCGGGGGTGGACGTATGGCTACACCTTC

v_call: TRBV18
d_call: TRBD1
j_call: TRBJ1-1
clone_size: -
cdr3_aa: CASSLRQGDEAFF
cdr3_nt: TGTGCCAGCTCACTACGACAGGGAGATGAAGCTTTCTTT

v_call: TRBV11-2
d_call: TRBD2
j_call: TRBJ2-7
clone_size: -
cdr3_aa: CASKLAGGPYEQYF
cdr3_nt: TGTGCCAGCAAACTAGCGGGAGGACCCTACGAGCAGTACTTC

v_call: TRBV7-9
d_call: -
j_call: TRBJ2-7
clone_size: -
cdr3_aa: CASSGISVLSSYEQYF
cdr3_nt: TGTGCCAGCAGCGGTATAAGTGTGCTAAGCTCCTACGAGCAGTACTTC

v_call: TRBV6-5
d_call: -
j_call: TRBJ1-2
clone_size: -
cdr3_aa: CASSYSLGSNYGYTF
cdr3_nt: TGTGCCAGCAGTTACTCGTTAGGTTCTAACTATGGCTACACCTTC

v_call: TRBV19
d_call: -
j_call: TRBJ1-6
clone_size: -
cdr3_aa: CASKKGQGHNSPLHF
cdr3_nt: TGTGCCAGTAAGAAAGGGCAGGGTCATAATTCACCCCTCCACTTT

v_call: TRBV20-1
d_call: -
j_call: TRBJ1-2
clone_size: -
cdr3_aa: CSARAVAGYTF
cdr3_nt: TGCAGTGCTAGGGCTGTTGCTGGCTACACCTTC

v_call: TRBV18
d_call: TRBD2
j_call: TRBJ2-2
clone_size: once
cdr3_aa: CASSPGLAGNTGELFF
cdr3_nt: TGTGCCAGCTCACCAGGACTAGCGGGGAACACCGGGGAGCTGTTTTTT

v_call: TRBV5-1
d_call: -
j_call: TRBJ2-1
clone_size: -
cdr3_aa: CASSLNAGTYNEQFF
cdr3_nt: TGCGCCAGCAGCTTGAATGCGGGTACCTACAATGAGCAGTTCTTC

v_call: TRBV28
d_call: -
j_call: TRBJ2-7
clone_size: -
cdr3_aa: CASSLRIGEQYF
cdr3_nt: TGTGCCAGCAGTTTGCGGATCGGGGAGCAGTACTTC

v_call: TRBV21-1
d_call: -
j_call: TRBJ2-3
clone_size: -
cdr3_aa: CASSKVSVPKPNTQYF
cdr3_nt: TGTGCCAGCAGCAAAGTGTCAGTCCCCAAACCTAATACGCAGTATTTT

v_call: TRBV27
d_call: -
j_call: TRBJ1-1
clone_size: -
cdr3_aa: CASSLYRVRNTEAFF
cdr3_nt: TGTGCCAGCAGTCTGTACAGAGTTAGGAACACTGAAGCTTTCTTT

v_call: TRBV4-1
d_call: -
j_call: TRBJ1-3
clone_size: -
cdr3_aa: CASSQGWAGNTIYF
cdr3_nt: TGCGCCAGCAGCCAAGGTTGGGCTGGAAACACCATATATTTT

v_call: TRBV9
d_call: TRBD1
j_call: TRBJ2-1
clone_size: -
cdr3_aa: CASSVEGQYNEQFF
cdr3_nt: TGTGCCAGCAGCGTAGAGGGACAGTACAATGAGCAGTTCTTC

v_call: TRBV9
d_call: -
j_call: TRBJ2-2
clone_size: once
cdr3_aa: CASSVGFQGESGELFF
cdr3_nt: TGTGCCAGCAGCGTAGGTTTTCAGGGTGAGAGCGGGGAGCTGTTTTTT

v_call: TRBV4-3
d_call: -
j_call: TRBJ2-6
clone_size: -
cdr3_aa: CASSQGGTGANVLTF
cdr3_nt: TGCGCCAGCAGCCAAGGGGGAACTGGGGCCAACGTCCTGACTTTC

v_call: TRBV18
d_call: -
j_call: TRBJ2-7
clone_size: -
cdr3_aa: CASSPRQPYEQYF
cdr3_nt: TGTGCCAGCTCACCACGCCAGCCCTACGAGCAGTACTTC

v_call: TRBV30
d_call: -
j_call: TRBJ1-4
clone_size: -
cdr3_aa: CAWSVIGGEKLFF
cdr3_nt: TGTGCCTGGAGTGTTATTGGAGGTGAAAAACTGTTTTTT

v_call: TRBV6-1
d_call: -
j_call: TRBJ1-5
clone_size: -
cdr3_aa: CASSEARGHNQPQHF
cdr3_nt: TGTGCCAGCAGTGAAGCGCGGGGACATAATCAGCCCCAGCATTTT